This T cell receptor (beta chain) was identified in a study of PD-L1 blockade in urothelial cancer. The assay was immunoSEQ multiplex PCR, and TCRdb's table has in-frame clones only and misses some. This sample has around 50,000 clones; more than 80% occur once, and the top ten carry about 1.2%. V lost 6 bases, J lost 1 base, and 15 bases lay in between. This CDR3 has 15 amino acids. The germline V gene has CDR1 LNHDA and CDR2 SQIVND (reference sequence). Time point meaning: pretreatment peripheral blood. Locally advanced or metastatic urothelial carcinoma affected all patients. Specimen: PBMCs, collected around atezolizumab (anti-PD-L1) treatment. This clonotype originated in a man aged 50 or older with urothelial cancer. This chain links TRBV19 with TRBJ1-1; TRBD1 might be the D (6 bases). The CDR3 sequence is CASRGHQWRNTEAFF. In nucleotides, the CDR3 is TGTGCCAGTAGGGGACACCAATGGAGGAACACTGAAGCTTTCTTT.